This TCR beta chain was recorded in a study of T-cell reconstitution after alpha-beta-depleted transplantation in children. This clonotype was picked up a small number of times. What it binds is not known. Whole-study findings and limits: The origin of high day-60 TCRbeta diversity in some patients lay in surviving recipient T cells and thymic progenitors.

During its preparation, the TCRbeta library received unique molecular identifiers. A single record per CDR3 protein comes from TCRdb applying MiXCR to the PCR reads. The sample lists some 200,000 distinct CDR3 sequences; 7.5% to 9.5% were seen once. The receptor was isolated from a male patient aged 2-9 years who had a stem cell transplant for acute myeloid leukemia, so the T cells may come from the graft donor. The source was PBMCs, mostly from graft donor cells, collected 360 days after TCRalphabeta/CD19-depleted stem cell transplant.

For the CDR3, the DNA is TGTGCCAGCAGTTTTAGGCTAGCGTTAAACATTCAGTACTTC. Its protein is CASSFRLALNIQYF. The J gene is TRBJ2-4, the V gene TRBV12-3 or TRBV12-4, with D possibly TRBD2 on 6 matching bases. The V end was cut by 3 bases, the J end by 6 bases, with 12 bases between. The CDR3 consists of 14 residues.